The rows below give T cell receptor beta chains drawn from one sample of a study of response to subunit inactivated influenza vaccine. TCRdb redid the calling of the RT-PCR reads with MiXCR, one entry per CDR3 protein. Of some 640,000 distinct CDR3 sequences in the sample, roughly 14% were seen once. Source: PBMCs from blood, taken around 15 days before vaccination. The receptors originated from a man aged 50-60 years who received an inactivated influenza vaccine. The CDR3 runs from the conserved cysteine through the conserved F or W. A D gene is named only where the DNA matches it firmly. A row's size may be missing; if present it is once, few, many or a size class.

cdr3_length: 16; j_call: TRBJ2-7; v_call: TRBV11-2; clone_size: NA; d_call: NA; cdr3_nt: TGTGCCAGCAGCTTAGACAGGGACTGGGAGCTCTCCGAGCAGTACTTC; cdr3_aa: CASSLDRDWELSEQYF
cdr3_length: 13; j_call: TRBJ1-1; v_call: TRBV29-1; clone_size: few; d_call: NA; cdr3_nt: TGCAGCGTTGTTAGGATCCTGAACACTGAAGCTTTCTTT; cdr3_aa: CSVVRILNTEAFF
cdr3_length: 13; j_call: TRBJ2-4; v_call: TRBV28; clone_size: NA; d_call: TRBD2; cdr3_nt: TGTGCCAGCAGTCCCCCCGGGGGGGACATTCAGTACTTC; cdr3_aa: CASSPPGGDIQYF
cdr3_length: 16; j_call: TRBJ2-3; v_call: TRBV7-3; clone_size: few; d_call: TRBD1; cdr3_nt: TGTGCCAGCAGCTTCGGACAGGGATACTCCCAAGATACGCAGTATTTT; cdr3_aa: CASSFGQGYSQDTQYF
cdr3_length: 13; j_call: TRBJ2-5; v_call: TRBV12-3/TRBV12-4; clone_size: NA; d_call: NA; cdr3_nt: TGTGCCAGCAGTTTGGACCAGCAAGAGACCCAGTACTTC; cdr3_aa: CASSLDQQETQYF
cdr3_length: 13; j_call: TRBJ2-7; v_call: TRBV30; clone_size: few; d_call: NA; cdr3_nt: TGTGCGTGGGACCGGGACACCTTCTACGAGCAGTACTTC; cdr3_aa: CAWDRDTFYEQYF
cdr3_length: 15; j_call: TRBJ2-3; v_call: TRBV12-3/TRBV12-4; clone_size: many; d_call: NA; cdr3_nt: TGTGCCAGCAGTTTAGGACAGGCTAGCACAGATACGCAGTATTTT; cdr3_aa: CASSLGQASTDTQYF
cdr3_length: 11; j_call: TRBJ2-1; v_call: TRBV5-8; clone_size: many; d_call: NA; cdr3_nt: TGTGCCAGCAGCTTCGTGAAAGTGCAGTTCTTC; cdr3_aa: CASSFVKVQFF
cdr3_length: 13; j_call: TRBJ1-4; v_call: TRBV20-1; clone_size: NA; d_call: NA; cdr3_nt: TGCAGTGCTAGAGTTCTAGGAGATGAAAAACTGTTTTTT; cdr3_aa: CSARVLGDEKLFF
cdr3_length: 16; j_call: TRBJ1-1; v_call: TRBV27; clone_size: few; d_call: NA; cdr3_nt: TGTGCCAGCAGTTTCCCCCCGGCAGGGCGTTACACTGAAGCTTTCTTT; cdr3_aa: CASSFPPAGRYTEAFF
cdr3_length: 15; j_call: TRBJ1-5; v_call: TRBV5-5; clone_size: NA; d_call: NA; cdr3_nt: TGTGCCAGCAGCCCCAGTGGAGGGATCAATCAGCCCCAGCATTTT; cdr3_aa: CASSPSGGINQPQHF
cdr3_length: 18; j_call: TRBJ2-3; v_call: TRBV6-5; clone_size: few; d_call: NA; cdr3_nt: TGTGCCAGCAGTTACTCGTCGGGCGGCGGGTCAAGCACAGATACGCAGTATTTT; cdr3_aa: CASSYSSGGGSSTDTQYF
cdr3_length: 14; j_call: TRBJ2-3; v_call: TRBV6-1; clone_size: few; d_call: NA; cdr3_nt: TGTGCCAGCAGGAACACAGGGTTCACAGATACGCAGTATTTT; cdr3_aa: CASRNTGFTDTQYF
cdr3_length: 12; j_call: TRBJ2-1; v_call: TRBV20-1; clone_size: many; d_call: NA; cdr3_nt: TGCAGTGCTAGTCAGGCGGAGAACTATCAGTTCTTC; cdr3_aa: CSASQAENYQFF